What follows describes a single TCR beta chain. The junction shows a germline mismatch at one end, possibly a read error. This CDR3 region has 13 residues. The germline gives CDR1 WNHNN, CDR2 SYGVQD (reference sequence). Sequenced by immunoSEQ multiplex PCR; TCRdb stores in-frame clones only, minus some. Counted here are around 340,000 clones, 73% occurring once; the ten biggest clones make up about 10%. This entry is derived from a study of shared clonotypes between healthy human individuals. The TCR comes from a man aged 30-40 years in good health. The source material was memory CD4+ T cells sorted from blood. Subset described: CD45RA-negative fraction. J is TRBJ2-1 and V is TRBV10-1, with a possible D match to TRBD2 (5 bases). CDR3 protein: CASSEASYTEQFF. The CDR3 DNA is TGCGCCAGCAGTGAGGCTAGCTACACTGAGCAGTTCTTC.